The sequence of this TCR beta chain was determined in a study of chemoradiotherapy in HPV16-positive cancers. The study, taken as a whole, reports: Functional assays defining HPV-specific T cells used only a couple of HPV16-positive patients. Candidate HPV-specific clones and E7-related TCR motifs grew in tumor during treatment.

The V segment lost 1 base and the J segment 7 bases; nucleotides outside the gene matches: 13. CDR1 and CDR2 from the germline V gene are LNHDA and SQIVND (reference sequence). The CDR3 sequence is 18 residues long. With regard to this clone: Its antigen remains unidentified.

The assay was immunoSEQ multiplex PCR, and TCRdb's table has in-frame clones only and misses some. The table lists about 34,000 clones, approximately 90% of them singletons. Samples were taken several times over chemoradiotherapy. The starting material was blood, obtained from a patient who underwent chemoradiotherapy. J is TRBJ2-1 and V is TRBV19, with 10 bases that match TRBD2. The source of this sequence is a human donor with HPV-associated anogenital cancer. The CDR3 DNA is TGTGCCAGTAGTATAGCGATACTGGGACTAGCGATGAGGAATGAGCAGTTCTTC. It specifies CASSIAILGLAMRNEQFF.